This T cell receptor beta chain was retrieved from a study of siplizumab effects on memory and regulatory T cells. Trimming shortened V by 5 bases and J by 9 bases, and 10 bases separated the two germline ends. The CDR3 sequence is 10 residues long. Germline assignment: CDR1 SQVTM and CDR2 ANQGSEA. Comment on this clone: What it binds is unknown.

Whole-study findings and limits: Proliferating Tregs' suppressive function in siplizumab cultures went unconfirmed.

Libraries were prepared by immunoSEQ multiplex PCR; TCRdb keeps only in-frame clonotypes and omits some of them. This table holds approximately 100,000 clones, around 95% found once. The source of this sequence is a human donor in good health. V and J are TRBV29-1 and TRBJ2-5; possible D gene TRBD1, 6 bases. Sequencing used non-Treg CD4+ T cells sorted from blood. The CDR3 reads CSVTAGAQYF. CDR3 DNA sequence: TGCAGCGTTACGGCAGGGGCCCAGTACTTC.